This is a list of T cell receptor beta chains from one sample in a study of cytomegalovirus exposure and HLA in healthy donors. Assay: immunoSEQ multiplex PCR; the TCRdb copy retains only in-frame clones and omits some. This table has about 160,000 clones, around 79% appearing once. The specimen sequenced was PBMCs. The receptors derive from a man aged 35 to 55 in good health and CMV-seronegative. Each CDR3 is given with its conserved first and last residue. The order of the fields is D gene, J gene, V gene, clone size, CDR3 DNA, CDR3 protein. A D gene is named only where the DNA matches it firmly. For some rows the clone size is stated as once, few or many, or as a class when expanded; others skip it.

D: TRBD2; J: TRBJ2-7; V: TRBV13; size: .; DNA: TGTGCCAGCAGCCCCGGGGCAGCGGGACGATGGTACGAGCAGTACTTC; CDR3: CASSPGAAGRWYEQYF
D: .; J: TRBJ2-2; V: TRBV5-1; size: .; DNA: TGCGCCAGCAGCTTGTCCCCACCGGGACAAGACACCGGGGAGCTGTTTTTT; CDR3: CASSLSPPGQDTGELFF
D: .; J: TRBJ2-7; V: TRBV5-4; size: .; DNA: TGTGCCAGCAGCTGGGAGCGGGCCTACGAGCAGTACTTC; CDR3: CASSWERAYEQYF
D: .; J: TRBJ1-5; V: TRBV29-1; size: .; DNA: TGCAGCGTTGAAGGTCCGAGGGATCAGCCCCAGCATTTT; CDR3: CSVEGPRDQPQHF
D: .; J: TRBJ2-7; V: TRBV25-1; size: .; DNA: TGTGCCAGCAGTGTTATTTACGAGCAGTACTTC; CDR3: CASSVIYEQYF
D: .; J: TRBJ2-7; V: TRBV27; size: .; DNA: TGTGCCAGCAGTTCATTTCCGGGAGATGCCTACGAGCAGTACTTC; CDR3: CASSSFPGDAYEQYF
D: .; J: TRBJ1-1; V: TRBV7-9; size: .; DNA: TGTGCCAGCACCACCTTAGGGGACACTGAAGCTTTCTTT; CDR3: CASTTLGDTEAFF
D: TRBD1; J: TRBJ2-3; V: TRBV5-1; size: few; DNA: TGCGCCAGCAGCTTGGCTCAGGGGGGCACAGATACGCAGTATTTT; CDR3: CASSLAQGGTDTQYF
D: TRBD2; J: TRBJ2-2; V: TRBV18; size: .; DNA: TGTGCCAGCTCACCCAGACTAGCGGGAGGCGCCGGGGAGCTGTTTTTT; CDR3: CASSPRLAGGAGELFF
D: TRBD2; J: TRBJ2-5; V: TRBV6-1; size: .; DNA: TGTGCCAGCAGTGGGGTGGGAGGGTACCAAGAGACCCAGTACTTC; CDR3: CASSGVGGYQETQYF
D: TRBD2; J: TRBJ2-2; V: TRBV5-6; size: .; DNA: TGTGCCAGCAGCTCCACGACTAGCGGGAACCTCGCGAACACCGGGGAGCTGTTTTTT; CDR3: CASSSTTSGNLANTGELFF
D: .; J: TRBJ1-6; V: TRBV6-4; size: .; DNA: TGTGCCAGCAGCGCGGGTGGGACTAATAATTCACCCCTCCACTTT; CDR3: CASSAGGTNNSPLHF
D: .; J: TRBJ1-6; V: TRBV7-6; size: .; DNA: TGTGCCAGCAGCTTATGGGGAGATAATTCACCCCTCCACTTT; CDR3: CASSLWGDNSPLHF
D: .; J: TRBJ1-2; V: TRBV18; size: .; DNA: TGTGCCAGCTCACCAGAAACAGGAAGTAGCTATGGCTACACCTTC; CDR3: CASSPETGSSYGYTF
D: .; J: TRBJ2-5; V: TRBV27; size: .; DNA: TGTGCCAGCAGTTCCCTCCCTCGAGCGGACCACCAAGAGACCCAGTACTTC; CDR3: CASSSLPRADHQETQYF
D: TRBD2; J: TRBJ2-1; V: TRBV27; size: once; DNA: TGTGCCAGCAGTAGATCACTAGCGGGAGTTTTTGAGCAGTTCTTC; CDR3: CASSRSLAGVFEQFF
D: TRBD2; J: TRBJ2-3; V: TRBV7-2; size: few; DNA: TGTGCCAGCAGCTTAGGGGCGGGAGTTACGGATACGCAGTATTTT; CDR3: CASSLGAGVTDTQYF
D: TRBD1; J: TRBJ1-1; V: TRBV19; size: .; DNA: TGTGCCAGTAGTATTGGGACAGCTGAAGCTTTCTTT; CDR3: CASSIGTAEAFF
D: .; J: TRBJ1-4; V: TRBV4-2; size: .; DNA: TGTGCCAGCAGCCTAAATCGACAGCTTCTTAATGAAAAACTGTTTTTT; CDR3: CASSLNRQLLNEKLFF
D: TRBD1; J: TRBJ1-1; V: TRBV19; size: .; DNA: TGTGCCAGTAGTCGGACAGGGCAAACTGAAGCTTTCTTT; CDR3: CASSRTGQTEAFF
D: .; J: TRBJ2-5; V: TRBV15; size: .; DNA: TGTGCCACCAGCAGCCCAGGGAGGCGAGAGACCCAGTACTTC; CDR3: CATSSPGRRETQYF
D: .; J: TRBJ1-1; V: TRBV19; size: .; DNA: TGTGCCAGTAGTATAGATCCAGGGAAGGGAACTGAAGCTTTCTTT; CDR3: CASSIDPGKGTEAFF
D: .; J: TRBJ1-4; V: TRBV13; size: once; DNA: TGTGCCAGCAGCTTAAAGTACGGGGGAAGACTAGAAAAACTGTTTTTT; CDR3: CASSLKYGGRLEKLFF
D: .; J: TRBJ2-3; V: TRBV28; size: few; DNA: TGTGCCAGCAACACAGGGTTTACGCAGTATTTT; CDR3: CASNTGFTQYF
D: TRBD1; J: TRBJ2-1; V: TRBV11-2; size: .; DNA: TGTGCCAGCAGCCCACTAAAAAGGACAGGGGGCTATGAGCAGTTCTTC; CDR3: CASSPLKRTGGYEQFF
D: TRBD2; J: TRBJ2-4; V: TRBV4-2; size: .; DNA: TGTGCCAGCAGCCCGCGACTAGCGGGAGAGGTGTTTGGCATGACAGCCAAAAACATTCAGTACTTC; CDR3: CASSPRLAGEVFGMTAKNIQYF
D: .; J: TRBJ1-2; V: TRBV28; size: .; DNA: TGTGCCAGCAGTCTAGAGGGTATCTATGGCTACACCTTC; CDR3: CASSLEGIYGYTF
D: .; J: TRBJ1-2; V: TRBV9; size: .; DNA: TGTGCCAGCAGCGTAGGGAGGGCAGGTGGCCGCTCATCCTCTACCTTC; CDR3: CASSVGRAGGRSSSTF
D: .; J: TRBJ2-3; V: TRBV4-2; size: few; DNA: TGTGCCAGCAGCCAAGCCTTCGGGGATGCAGATACGCAGTATTTT; CDR3: CASSQAFGDADTQYF
D: .; J: TRBJ2-2; V: TRBV30; size: .; DNA: TGTGCCTGGACAGGGGCGGACACCGGGGAGCTGTTTTTT; CDR3: CAWTGADTGELFF
D: .; J: TRBJ2-1; V: TRBV28; size: few; DNA: TGTGCCAGCGGCGGGTTGCTTAACTCCTACAATGAGCAGTTCTTC; CDR3: CASGGLLNSYNEQFF
D: TRBD1; J: TRBJ2-5; V: TRBV27; size: .; DNA: TGTGCCAGCAGTTTATTCAGGGGGGAGACCCAGTACTTC; CDR3: CASSLFRGETQYF
D: TRBD1; J: TRBJ1-4; V: TRBV19; size: .; DNA: TGTGCCAGTAGTCAACAGGGGAGCGGTGGTGAGAAACTGTTTTTT; CDR3: CASSQQGSGGEKLFF
D: .; J: TRBJ1-2; V: TRBV29-1; size: .; DNA: TGCAGCGTTGTACAGGGTCCTAACTATGGCTACACCTTC; CDR3: CSVVQGPNYGYTF
D: TRBD2; J: TRBJ2-3; V: TRBV4-2; size: once; DNA: TGTGCCAGCAGCCCTATGACTAGCGCAGCCACAGATACGCAGTATTTT; CDR3: CASSPMTSAATDTQYF
D: TRBD2; J: TRBJ2-3; V: TRBV28; size: .; DNA: TGTGCCAGCAGTCGATGGACTAGCGGGAGGGGGGATACGCAGTATTTT; CDR3: CASSRWTSGRGDTQYF
D: .; J: TRBJ2-2; V: TRBV5-1; size: once; DNA: TGCGCCAGCGCCGGGACTGTGAACACCGGGGAGCTGTTTTTT; CDR3: CASAGTVNTGELFF
D: TRBD2; J: TRBJ2-3; V: TRBV28; size: .; DNA: TGTGCCAGCAGTTCCCCCTTCAGCGGGGCCACAGATACGCAGTATTTT; CDR3: CASSSPFSGATDTQYF
D: .; J: TRBJ1-5; V: TRBV6-6; size: .; DNA: TGTGCCAGCTTAAGCGCGATGAGACAGAGCAATCAGCCCCAGCATTTT; CDR3: CASLSAMRQSNQPQHF
D: TRBD1; J: TRBJ2-3; V: TRBV9; size: .; DNA: TGTGCCAGCGGGGACAGGGGATTAGATACGCAGTATTTT; CDR3: CASGDRGLDTQYF
D: .; J: TRBJ2-6; V: TRBV18; size: few; DNA: TGTGCCAGCTCACCAGGTCCCCCCCTGAGCTCTGGGGCCAACGGCCTGACTTTC; CDR3: CASSPGPPLSSGANGLTF
D: .; J: TRBJ1-4; V: TRBV9; size: .; DNA: TGTGCCAGCAGCGTAGGCACAGGAGGGGAAAAACTGTTTTTT; CDR3: CASSVGTGGEKLFF
D: .; J: TRBJ1-2; V: TRBV4-2; size: .; DNA: TGTGCCAGCAGCCAAGTAGGGGAGGGGGGCTATGGCTACACCTTC; CDR3: CASSQVGEGGYGYTF
D: TRBD2; J: TRBJ2-7; V: TRBV5-4; size: .; DNA: TGTGCCAGCAGCTTGGAGGGACTAGTCCACGAGCAGTACTTC; CDR3: CASSLEGLVHEQYF
D: .; J: TRBJ2-5; V: TRBV28; size: .; DNA: TGTGCCAGCAGTTTAAGACGGTGGGGGGAAGAGACCCAGTACTTC; CDR3: CASSLRRWGEETQYF
D: .; J: TRBJ2-7; V: TRBV6-1; size: .; DNA: TGTGCCAGCAGTGAAGTACGAGGGAACTACGAGCAGTACTTC; CDR3: CASSEVRGNYEQYF
D: TRBD1; J: TRBJ1-5; V: TRBV11-2; size: .; DNA: TGTGCCAGCAGCTTAGGTCGGACAGGGAAAGGCAGCAATCAGCCCCAGCATTTT; CDR3: CASSLGRTGKGSNQPQHF
D: TRBD1; J: TRBJ1-5; V: TRBV19; size: .; DNA: TGTGCCAGTACCGTCAACAGGGGAAGCAATCAGCCCCAGCATTTT; CDR3: CASTVNRGSNQPQHF
D: TRBD1; J: TRBJ2-5; V: TRBV25-1; size: .; DNA: TGTGCCAGCAGTGGAGAGCAGGGGGCCGGCCAAGAGACCCAGTACTTC; CDR3: CASSGEQGAGQETQYF